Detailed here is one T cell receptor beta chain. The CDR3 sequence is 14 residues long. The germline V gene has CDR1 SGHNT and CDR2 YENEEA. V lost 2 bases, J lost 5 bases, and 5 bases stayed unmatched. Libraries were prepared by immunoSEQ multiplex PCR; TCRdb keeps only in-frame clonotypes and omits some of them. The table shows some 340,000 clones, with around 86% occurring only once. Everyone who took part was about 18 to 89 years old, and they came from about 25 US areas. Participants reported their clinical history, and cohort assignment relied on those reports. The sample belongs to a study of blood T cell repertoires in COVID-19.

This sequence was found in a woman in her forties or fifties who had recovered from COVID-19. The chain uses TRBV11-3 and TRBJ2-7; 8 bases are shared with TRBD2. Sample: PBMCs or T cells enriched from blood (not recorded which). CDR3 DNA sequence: TGTGCCAGCAGCTTACCCAGCGGGGGTAACGAGCAGTACTTC. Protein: CASSLPSGGNEQYF.